Below are 8 T cell receptor beta chains sequenced from a single sample in a study of siplizumab effects on memory and regulatory T cells. This table comes from immunoSEQ multiplex PCR, and its TCRdb copy is limited to in-frame clones, with some not included. The sample has over 95,000 clones; around 93% are singletons. Sequenced sample: non-Treg CD4+ T cells sorted from blood. All receptors come from a human donor in good health.

This chain uses TRBV30 with TRBJ2-1; D call uncertain. CDR3 length: 11 residues. V was shortened by 1 base and J by 6 bases, with 4 bases between the two germline ends. Germline CDR1 is GTSNPN and CDR2 is SVGIG (reference sequence). The CDR3 DNA follows: TGTGCCTGGAGTGGAACCAATGAGCAGTTCTTC. Protein sequence: CAWSGTNEQFF.

The chain is built from TRBV28 and TRBJ2-2; TRBD2 might be the D (5 bases). Trimming took off 5 bases at V and 2 bases at J, with 9 bases between the two ends. Germline V gives CDR1 MDHEN, CDR2 SYDVKM. This CDR3 has 14 amino acids. The CDR3 is CASSGPGNTGELFF. CDR3 sequence (DNA): TGTGCCAGCAGTGGTCCGGGAAACACCGGGGAGCTGTTTTTT. The whole variable domain, remainder taken from reference TRBV28 and TRBJ2-2, is DVKVTQSSRYLVKRTGEKVFLECVQDMDHENMFWYRQDPGLGLRLIYFSYDVKMKEKGDIPEGYSVSREKKERFSLILESASTNQTSMYLCASSGPGNTGELFFGEGSRLTVL.

The chain links TRBV5-1 to TRBJ2-3; 9 nucleotides match TRBD2. The CDR3 length is 15 residues. Looked up from germline, CDR1 is SGHRS and CDR2 is YFSETQ. Germline trimming cut 0 bases from V and 4 bases from J; bases unmatched to any gene: 3. The CDR3 spells CASSLAAGGSDTQYF. CDR3 nucleotide sequence: TGCGCCAGCAGCTTGGCAGCGGGGGGCTCAGATACGCAGTATTTT. Full variable domain (outside the CDR3, taken from reference TRBV5-1 and TRBJ2-3): KAGVTQTPRYLIKTRGQQVTLSCSPISGHRSVSWYQQTPGQGLQFLFEYFSETQRNKGNFPGRFSGRQFSNSRSEMNVSTLELGDSALYLCASSLAAGGSDTQYFGPGTRLTVL.

Regarding this clone: At one end, the junction sequence differs from germline, possibly due to a read error. This rearrangement joins TRBV4-1 to TRBJ1-1; D is ambiguous. CDR3 length: 11 residues. Per the germline V gene, CDR1 is MGHRA and CDR2 is YSYEKL. CDR3 DNA: TGCGCCAGCAGCCAACGGCGTTCCGGACCATTT. Encoded protein: CASSQRRSGPF.

This chain connects TRBV5-4 to TRBJ1-2; 10 bases fit TRBD1. Germline CDR1 reads SGHNT; CDR2 reads YYREEE (reference sequence). This CDR3 comprises 15 residues. With 4 bases clipped from V and 2 bases from J, the junction kept 5 bases outside the gene matches. The CDR3 spells CASSGDRGGNYGYTF. The CDR3 DNA reads as TGTGCCAGCAGCGGGGACAGGGGCGGAAACTATGGCTACACCTTC.

The chain couples TRBV5-1 to TRBJ2-7, with D possibly TRBD1 on 6 matching bases. The CDR3 is 14 amino acids. V was cut by 0 bases and J by 4 bases, with 11 bases left in between. Germline V gene sequence: CDR1 SGHRS, CDR2 YFSETQ. As DNA, the CDR3 is TGCGCCAGCAGCTTGGTTGGCAGGGGTTACGAGCAGTACTTC. It yields the protein CASSLVGRGYEQYF. Filled out from reference TRBV5-1 and TRBJ2-7, the complete variable domain reads KAGVTQTPRYLIKTRGQQVTLSCSPISGHRSVSWYQQTPGQGLQFLFEYFSETQRNKGNFPGRFSGRQFSNSRSEMNVSTLELGDSALYLCASSLVGRGYEQYFGPGTRLTVT.

The chain couples TRBV11-3 to TRBJ1-1; TRBD1 matches at 7 bases. The CDR3 length is 15 residues. Per germline, CDR1 SGHNT and CDR2 YENEEA. V gave up 6 bases and J gave up 2 bases; unmatched junction bases: 9. CDR3 amino acids: CASSLRQGPNTEAFF. DNA for the CDR3: TGTGCCAGCAGTCTAAGACAGGGCCCTAACACTGAAGCTTTCTTT. The variable domain in full, with the rest retrieved from reference TRBV11-3 and TRBJ1-1, is EAGVVQSPRYKIIEKKQPVAFWCNPISGHNTLYWYLQNLGQGPELLIRYENEEAVDDSQLPKDRFSAERLKGVDSTLKIQPAELGDSAVYLCASSLRQGPNTEAFFGQGTRLTVV.

CDR3 nucleotide sequence: TGCGCCAGCAGCTTGACTCTCGCCCCAGCCTCGTATGGCTACACCTTC. Translation gives CASSLTLAPASYGYTF. The chain links TRBV5-1 to TRBJ1-2; no firm D call. V lost 1 base and J 5 bases, leaving 18 bases between the germline ends. This CDR3 has 16 amino acids. Per the germline V gene, CDR1 is SGHRS and CDR2 is YFSETQ.